The rows below give T cell receptor beta chains drawn from one sample of a study of PD-1 blockade in classical Hodgkin lymphoma. Some clones are missing from TCRdb's copy, which holds only in-frame ones; the method was immunoSEQ multiplex PCR. There are 13,000 to 15,000 clones in the sample; over 80% occur only once, and 5.9% lies in the top ten. Sequences were obtained from CD8+ T cells from blood. All receptors derive from a human donor with classical Hodgkin lymphoma. CDR3s include the opening cysteine and the closing phenylalanine or tryptophan. The order of the fields is D gene, V gene, J gene, clone size, CDR3 DNA, CDR3 protein. A D gene is named only where the DNA matches it firmly. Clone size, where shown, is once, few, many, or a class for clones that have expanded.

.,TRBV27,TRBJ2-6,.,TGTGCCAGCAGCAAGTTCCTCTCTGGGGCCAACGTCCTGACTTTC,CASSKFLSGANVLTF
TRBD1,TRBV28,TRBJ1-5,few,TGTGCCAGCAGTCCTCCTCGGACAGGGGAGCCCCAGCATTTT,CASSPPRTGEPQHF
.,TRBV7-9,TRBJ2-1,.,TGTGCCAGCAGCCGGGGGCGGGGGAGTCGGGAGCAGTTCTTC,CASSRGRGSREQFF
.,TRBV6-1,TRBJ2-5,once,TGTGCCAGCAGTGAAGGACGTGGGGAAGAGACCCAGTACTTC,CASSEGRGEETQYF
.,TRBV4-1,TRBJ2-2,.,TGCGCCAGCAGCCACCCCTTGGACACCCTAGGCGGGGACACCGGGGAGCTGTTTTTT,CASSHPLDTLGGDTGELFF
TRBD1,TRBV15,TRBJ1-5,.,TGTGCCACCAGCGGTTCGCCGACAGGGGGCAATCAGCCCCAGCATTTT,CATSGSPTGGNQPQHF
.,TRBV4-2,TRBJ2-5,.,TGTGCCAGCAGCCAAGATACGGAGCGGGAGACCCAGTACTTC,CASSQDTERETQYF
TRBD1,TRBV29-1,TRBJ2-1,.,TGCAGCGTACTCTCCGGGACAGGGATAAATGAGCAGTTCTTC,CSVLSGTGINEQFF
.,TRBV10-3,TRBJ1-1,.,TGTGCCATCAGTGAGTCTGGGCATTTCGGGTCGAACACTGAAGCTTTCTTT,CAISESGHFGSNTEAFF
.,TRBV30,TRBJ2-5,.,TGTGCCTGGAGTGAGGGGACTGGGGAGACCCAGTACTTC,CAWSEGTGETQYF
TRBD1,TRBV7-3,TRBJ2-5,.,TGTGCCAGCAGCCTAGGACAGGGCGAAGAGACCCAGTACTTC,CASSLGQGEETQYF
.,TRBV9,TRBJ2-4,.,TGTGCCAGCAGCGTGGGGGGAGGTAGGACAAACATTCAGTACTTC,CASSVGGGRTNIQYF
.,TRBV6-6,TRBJ1-1,.,TGTGCCAGCTTGCCGGGGCCGAACACTGAAGCTTTCTTT,CASLPGPNTEAFF
TRBD2,TRBV7-8,TRBJ2-7,.,TGTGCCAGCAGCTTAGAAGGGGGACTAGCGGGTTACGAGCAGTACTTC,CASSLEGGLAGYEQYF
.,TRBV7-8,TRBJ2-3,few,TGTGCCAGCAGCCGCCCCCCCGCAGTAGAGGCAGATACGCAGTATTTT,CASSRPPAVEADTQYF
.,TRBV2,TRBJ2-1,.,TGTGCCAGCAGTGGACTCATTTACAATGAGCAGTTCTTC,CASSGLIYNEQFF
TRBD1,TRBV2,TRBJ2-1,.,TGTGCCAGCAGTGCCGGGACAGGGCCCAATGAGCAGTTCTTC,CASSAGTGPNEQFF
.,TRBV6-1,TRBJ2-1,.,TGTGCCAGCACCCGGAGGGGCTCCTACAATGAGCAGTTCTTC,CASTRRGSYNEQFF
.,TRBV6-6,TRBJ1-2,.,TGTGCCAGCACTCTTCCAGGGACCTATGGCTACACCTTC,CASTLPGTYGYTF
TRBD2,TRBV27,TRBJ2-1,.,TGTGCCAGCACCTGGGGGGGAGCCTACAATGAGCAGTTCTTC,CASTWGGAYNEQFF
TRBD2,TRBV9,TRBJ2-3,.,TGTGCCAGCAGCACCTCAAGCGGGAGTCTCGAACGGGGGGCGCAGTATTTT,CASSTSSGSLERGAQYF
TRBD1,TRBV28,TRBJ2-7,.,TGTGCCAGCAGTTCTGATAAGACTTACAGGGGACACAGCTCCTACGAGCAGTACTTC,CASSSDKTYRGHSSYEQYF
.,TRBV6-1,TRBJ1-4,.,TGTGCCAGCAGTGAAGCTGGGCGGAAGGCTGCAACTAATGAAAAACTGTTTTTT,CASSEAGRKAATNEKLFF
TRBD1,TRBV9,TRBJ1-2,.,TGTGCCAGCAGCGTGGCCCGGGACAGGGGACACTATGGCTACACCTTC,CASSVARDRGHYGYTF
.,TRBV6-6,TRBJ1-5,.,TGTGCCAGCAGTTATGGAGGACAGAGCAATCAGCCCCAGCATTTT,CASSYGGQSNQPQHF
.,TRBV27,TRBJ2-7,.,TGTGCCAGCAGTCAAACCTCAGGTCCCTACGAGCAGTACTTC,CASSQTSGPYEQYF
.,TRBV27,TRBJ1-5,.,TGTGCCAGCAGTTTGTATTCTTGGGGCCAGCCCCAGCATTTT,CASSLYSWGQPQHF
.,TRBV6-5,TRBJ2-5,.,TGTGCCAGCAGTTACGGACAGTATGAAGAGACCCAGTACTTC,CASSYGQYEETQYF
.,TRBV19,TRBJ2-7,.,TGTGCCAGTAGTATAGGAGGGGATGGCTACGAGCAGTACTTC,CASSIGGDGYEQYF
.,TRBV19,TRBJ1-5,.,TGTGCCAGTAGTCCCGCTTTGAGGATCTCGGGCAATCAGCCCCAGCATTTT,CASSPALRISGNQPQHF
.,TRBV14,TRBJ2-1,.,TGTGCCAGCAGCCAAGAAGGAGAGGGTTTGTACAATGAGCAGTTCTTC,CASSQEGEGLYNEQFF
.,TRBV27,TRBJ1-1,.,TGTGCCAGCAGTTTAGACAAAGTAAACACTGAAGCTTTCTTT,CASSLDKVNTEAFF
.,TRBV9,TRBJ2-7,once,TGTGCCAGCAGCCCAACCGGCTACGAGCAGTACTTC,CASSPTGYEQYF
.,TRBV29-1,TRBJ1-2,.,TGCAGCGCCCGTCTGGGGATGGGAGGCTACACCTTC,CSARLGMGGYTF